This T cell receptor beta chain derives from a study of regulatory T cells in long-lasting Graves disease. Time point specified: newly diagnosed GD, antithyroid drugs for less than 3 months. PBMC RNA served as the TCR library source. This clonotype was counted only a few times. Its cognate antigen is unknown. To make TCR beta libraries, researchers used iRepertoire HTBI primers and Arm-PCR of CDR3 regions. TCRdb reprocessed the multiplex PCR reads via MiXCR and lists one record per CDR3 protein. The sample contains more than 400,000 distinct CDR3 sequences, around 17% of which appear only once. CDR1 MNHEY and CDR2 SVGAGI come from the germline V gene. The V end lost 4 bases, the J end lost 6 bases, and 13 bases lay between the germline ends. The CDR3 spans 13 residues. Overall study results and limits: The persistent group shared about 2,700 public clonotypes, more than the approximately 890 shared by new patients. Persistent disease preferred TRBV28, TRBJ1-2 and TRBJ2-5. Blood alone, not thyroid tissue, was studied.

This sample also appeared in a second study, on T cells in Graves' hyperthyroidism and ophthalmopathy.

The chain joins TRBV6-5 to TRBJ2-7; a weak D match, TRBD2 (6 bases). Material: peripheral blood mononuclear cells (PBMCs), obtained at new diagnosis, from a patient treated with antithyroid drugs. This TCR was recovered from a woman aged 30 to 39 with Graves disease. The CDR3 DNA sequence: TGTGCCAGCAGTTCCCTTTGGGGAGGCGAGCAGTACTTC. It translates to CASSSLWGGEQYF.